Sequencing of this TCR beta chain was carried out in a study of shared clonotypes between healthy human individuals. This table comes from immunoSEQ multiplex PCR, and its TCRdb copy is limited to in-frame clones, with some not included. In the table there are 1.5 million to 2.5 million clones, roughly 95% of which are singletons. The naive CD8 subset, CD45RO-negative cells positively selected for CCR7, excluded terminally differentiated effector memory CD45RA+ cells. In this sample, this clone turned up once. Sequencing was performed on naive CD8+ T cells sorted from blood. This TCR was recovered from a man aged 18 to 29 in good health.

CDR3 sequence (DNA): TGCAGCGTTGACACTCAGGGGGGAGGCGAGCAGTACTTC. Translation gives CSVDTQGGGEQYF. V gene TRBV29-1 combines with J gene TRBJ2-7, with D possibly matching TRBD1 (7 bases). The germline V and J ends were trimmed by 3 bases and 6 bases, with 15 bases remaining between them. This CDR3 is built from 13 residues. The germline CDR1 and CDR2 sequences are SQVTM and ANQGSEA.